These 5 T cell receptor beta chains came from one sample sequenced in a study of blood T cell repertoires in COVID-19. This table comes from immunoSEQ multiplex PCR, and its TCRdb copy is limited to in-frame clones, with some not included. The sample has 200,000 to 250,000 clones, almost 85% seen once. Sequenced sample: peripheral blood. Every receptor here comes from a woman aged 50 to 65 with active or convalescent COVID-19.

The chain uses TRBV6-1 and TRBJ2-1; possibly TRBD2 for D (6 bases). The germline V gene has CDR1 MNHNS and CDR2 SASEGT. This CDR3 has 16 amino acids. V was trimmed by 0 bases and J by 4 bases, leaving 13 bases between them. The CDR3 nucleotides read TGTGCCAGCAGTGAAGCTGTAAGCGGGTTGTACAATGAGCAGTTCTTC. Protein product: CASSEAVSGLYNEQFF.

Note on this clone: The same CDR3 arises from other DNA sequences in this sample as well. The chain couples TRBV3-1 (or the pseudogene TRBV3-2) to TRBJ1-5, with a weak D call TRBD1 (5 bases). This CDR3 comprises 12 residues. Per the germline V gene, CDR1 is LGHDT and CDR2 is YNNKEL (reference sequence). V dropped 2 bases and J dropped 7 bases, with 6 bases sitting between them. The chain's CDR3 is CASSQQGQPQHF. DNA for the CDR3: TGTGCCAGCAGCCAACAGGGACAGCCCCAGCATTTT.

The gene calls are TRBV29-1 and TRBJ2-7; 11 bases agree with TRBD1. V gave up 7 bases and J gave up 6 bases; unmatched junction bases: 17. CDR3 length equals 16 residues. The germline V gene encodes CDR1 SQVTM and CDR2 ANQGSEA. In nucleotides, the CDR3 is TGCAGCGCTGGGGCCCCGGACAGGGGGCTATCCCGCGAGCAGTACTTC. This encodes CSAGAPDRGLSREQYF.

The chain joins TRBV10-1 to TRBJ2-7; D gene ambiguous. Between the trimmed V and J ends, which lost 2 bases and 5 bases, there was a span of 16 bases. CDR3 length: 15 residues. From germline, CDR1 is WNHNN and CDR2 SYGVQD (reference sequence). The CDR3 coding sequence is TGCGCCAGCAGTGAGAGTGCGGCGATTATCCACGAGCAGTACTTC. Translation: CASSESAAIIHEQYF.

CDR3 DNA sequence: TGTGCCAGTAGTGTCCCGTCCGGCGGGGCGAACACCGGGGAGCTGTTTTTT. Translation gives CASSVPSGGANTGELFF. The V gene is TRBV19, the J gene TRBJ2-2; D may be TRBD2 (6 bases). This CDR3 is 17 amino acids long. V was pared by 5 bases and J by 0 bases, with 16 bases between. Germline V gene data show CDR1 as LNHDA and CDR2 as SQIVND (reference sequence).